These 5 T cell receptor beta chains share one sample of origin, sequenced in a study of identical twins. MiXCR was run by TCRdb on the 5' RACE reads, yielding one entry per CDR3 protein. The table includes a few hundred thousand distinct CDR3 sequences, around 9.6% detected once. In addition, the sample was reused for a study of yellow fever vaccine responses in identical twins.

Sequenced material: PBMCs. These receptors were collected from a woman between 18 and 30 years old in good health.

Here the CDR3 reads CASRKSGDDEQFF. The CDR3 coding sequence is TGTGCCAGCCGAAAGTCTGGCGACGATGAGCAGTTCTTC. The chain joins TRBV7-3 to TRBJ2-1, with D uncertain. There are 13 residues in the CDR3. V was shortened by 8 bases and J by 8 bases, with 16 bases between the two germline ends. From germline, CDR1 is SGHTA and CDR2 FQGTGA.

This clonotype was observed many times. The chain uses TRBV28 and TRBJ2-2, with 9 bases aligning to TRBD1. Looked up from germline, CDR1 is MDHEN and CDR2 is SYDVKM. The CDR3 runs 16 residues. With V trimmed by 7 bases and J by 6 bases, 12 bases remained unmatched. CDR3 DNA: TGTGCCAGCATAGCGCCGGACAGGGGTCGCTCCGGGGAGCTGTTTTTT. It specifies CASIAPDRGRSGELFF.

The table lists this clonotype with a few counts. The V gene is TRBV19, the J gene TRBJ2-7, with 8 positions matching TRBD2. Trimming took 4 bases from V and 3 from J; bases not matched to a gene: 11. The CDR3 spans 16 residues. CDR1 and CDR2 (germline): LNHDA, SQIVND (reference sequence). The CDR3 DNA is TGTGCCAGTAGTAATATTAGGAGCGGGAGAGGCTACGAGCAGTACTTC. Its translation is CASSNIRSGRGYEQYF. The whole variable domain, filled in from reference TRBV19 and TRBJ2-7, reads DGGITQSPKYLFRKEGQNVTLSCEQNLNHDAMYWYRQDPGQGLRLIYYSQIVNDFQKGDIAEGYSVSREKKESFPLTVTSAQKNPTAFYLCASSNIRSGRGYEQYFGPGTRLTVT.

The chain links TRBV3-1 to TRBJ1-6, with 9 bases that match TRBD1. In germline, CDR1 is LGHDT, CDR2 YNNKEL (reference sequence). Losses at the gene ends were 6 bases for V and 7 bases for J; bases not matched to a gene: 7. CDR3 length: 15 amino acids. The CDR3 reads CASRLWDRVNSPLHF. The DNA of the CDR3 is TGTGCCAGCAGGCTTTGGGACAGGGTGAATTCACCCCTCCACTTT.

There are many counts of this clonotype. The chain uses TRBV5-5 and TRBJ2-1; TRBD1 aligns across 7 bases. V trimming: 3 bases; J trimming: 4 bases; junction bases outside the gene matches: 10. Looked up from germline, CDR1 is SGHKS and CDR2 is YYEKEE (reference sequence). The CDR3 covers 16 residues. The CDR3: CASSYDAGTEYNEQFF. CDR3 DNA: TGTGCCAGCAGCTACGACGCCGGGACAGAGTACAATGAGCAGTTCTTC. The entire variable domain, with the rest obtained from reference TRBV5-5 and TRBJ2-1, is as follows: DAGVTQSPTHLIKTRGQQVTLRCSPISGHKSVSWYQQVLGQGPQFIFQYYEKEERGRGNFPDRFSARQFPNYSSELNVNALLLGDSALYLCASSYDAGTEYNEQFFGPGTRLTVL.